This T cell receptor beta chain was retrieved from a study of blood T cell repertoires in COVID-19. Study-wide background: The origin of the acute and convalescent COVID-19 samples was the United States, Italy and Spain. Sources were T cells, B-cell-depleted T cells, or PBMCs; the material itself was cDNA or gDNA.

Germline CDR1 and CDR2: MNHEY and SVGAGI. The CDR3 runs 13 residues. Deletions cut 4 bases from V and 3 bases from J, with 9 bases between. Source study methods: Amplification of reference gene primers provided the estimated nucleated cell counts. TCRdb keeps only in-frame clones here, not all; method: immunoSEQ multiplex PCR. The D gene and trimming were derived from the DNA, and the V and J assignments and clone size from that table. Of roughly 130,000 clones in the sample, 84% are singletons; the top ten hold roughly an eighth. The chain couples TRBV6-5 to TRBJ1-2; D gene ambiguous. This clonotype was sampled from a woman in her twenties or thirties who had recovered from COVID-19. Sequenced input: peripheral blood. CDR3 nucleotides: TGTGCCAGCAGTTTGAAGTCAGACTATGGCTACACCTTC. Its protein is CASSLKSDYGYTF.